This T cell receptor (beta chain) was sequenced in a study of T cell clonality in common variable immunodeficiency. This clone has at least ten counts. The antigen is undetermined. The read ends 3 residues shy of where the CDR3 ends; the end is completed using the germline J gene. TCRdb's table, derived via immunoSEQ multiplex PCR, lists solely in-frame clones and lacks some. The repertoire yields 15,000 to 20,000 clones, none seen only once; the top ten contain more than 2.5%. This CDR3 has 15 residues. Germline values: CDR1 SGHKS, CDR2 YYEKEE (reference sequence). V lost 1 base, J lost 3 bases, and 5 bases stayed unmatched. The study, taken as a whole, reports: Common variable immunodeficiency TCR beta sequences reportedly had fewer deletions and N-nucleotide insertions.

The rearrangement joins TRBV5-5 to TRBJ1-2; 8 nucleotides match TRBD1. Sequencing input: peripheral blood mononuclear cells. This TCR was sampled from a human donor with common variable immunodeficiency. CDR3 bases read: TGTGCCAGCAGCTTGAGACAGGGGTTGGACTATGGC. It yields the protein CASSLRQGLDYG. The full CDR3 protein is CASSLRQGLDYGYTF.